This is a list of T cell receptor beta chains from one sample in a study of T cell responses to AZD1222 COVID-19 vaccine. Only in-frame clones appear in the TCRdb table, and some are missing; sequencing was by immunoSEQ multiplex PCR. This table holds tens of thousands of clones, about 89% found once. This specimen consisted of peripheral blood, obtained 28 days after the second AZD1222 dose. The receptors were sampled from an adult who received the AZD1222 COVID-19 vaccine. The CDR3 runs from the conserved cysteine through the conserved F or W. A D gene is named only where the DNA matches it firmly. Clone sizes are given selectively: once, few, many, or a class where the clone is expanded.

clone_size j_call v_call cdr3_length d_call cdr3_nt cdr3_aa
NA TRBJ1-5 TRBV5-6 13 NA TGTGCCAGCAGCGCGAGTGAAAATCAGCCCCAGCATTTT CASSASENQPQHF
NA TRBJ1-5 TRBV4-1 15 NA TGCGCCAGCAGCCAAGATTCGCAGGGCGGACAGCCCCAGCATTTT CASSQDSQGGQPQHF
NA TRBJ1-1 TRBV3-1/TRBV3-2 13 NA TGTGCCAGCAGCCAAGGGTCCTACACTGAAGCTTTCTTT CASSQGSYTEAFF
NA TRBJ1-1 TRBV6-5 12 TRBD1 TGTGCCAGCAGTTACTCGAGGGGGCTGGCTTTCTTT CASSYSRGLAFF
NA TRBJ1-2 TRBV7-9 14 NA TGTGCCAGCAGCTTTACCACGGGGAGGGTTGGCTACACCTTC CASSFTTGRVGYTF
NA TRBJ1-6 TRBV5-4 14 NA TGTGCCAGCAGCTTCTTCGGCATTAATTCACCCCTCCACTTT CASSFFGINSPLHF
NA TRBJ1-4 TRBV18 12 TRBD1 TGTGCCAGCTCGCTACTGACAGGGATATTGTTTTTT CASSLLTGILFF
NA TRBJ1-2 TRBV24-1 13 TRBD1 TGTGCCACCAGTGATGGGGACAGCTATGGCTACACCTTC CATSDGDSYGYTF
NA TRBJ1-4 TRBV15 14 NA TGTGCCACCAGCAAGTCCGGTTCAGGGAACTCACTGTTTTTT CATSKSGSGNSLFF
NA TRBJ1-2 TRBV21-1 21 NA TGTGCCAGCAGCACCCGGAAGAAGACAGGGTCAGGGGCATCGTTGATCTATGGCTACACCTTC CASSTRKKTGSGASLIYGYTF
NA TRBJ1-1 TRBV6-5 14 NA TGTGCCAGCAGTTACCCACGGGACCCGAGAGGGGCTTTCTTT CASSYPRDPRGAFF
NA TRBJ1-2 TRBV12-3/TRBV12-4 13 NA TGTGCCAGCAGTTTTCGGACATCGGGTGGCTACACCTTC CASSFRTSGGYTF
NA TRBJ1-4 TRBV28 12 NA TGTGCCAGCAGTGAGCCGCGGGGAAAACTGTTTTTT CASSEPRGKLFF
once TRBJ1-6 TRBV18 16 NA TGTGCCAGCTCACCATACCAGCCCAATCAGAATTCACCCCTCCACTTT CASSPYQPNQNSPLHF
NA TRBJ2-1 TRBV5-1 16 TRBD1 TGCGCCAGCAGCTTACTTACCGGGACAGGGTCAAATGAGCAGTTCTTC CASSLLTGTGSNEQFF
NA TRBJ2-1 TRBV9 14 TRBD1 TGTGCCAGCAGCGTAGTGGGACAGGGGGCATCGCAGTTCTTC CASSVVGQGASQFF
once TRBJ2-1 TRBV2 13 NA TGTGCCAGCAGTGATGGACTTTACAATGAGCAGTTCTTC CASSDGLYNEQFF
NA TRBJ1-1 TRBV12-3/TRBV12-4 13 NA TGTGCCAGCAGTTTACGCACGCACGCTGAAGCTTTCTTT CASSLRTHAEAFF
NA TRBJ2-3 TRBV19 15 NA TGTGCCAGTAAGAGGACAGCTGGATTCACAGATACGCAGTATTTT CASKRTAGFTDTQYF
NA TRBJ2-2 TRBV2 14 NA TGTGCCAGCAGTGTAGTTAAGTTCACCGGGGAGCTGTTTTTT CASSVVKFTGELFF
NA TRBJ2-2 TRBV19 13 NA TGTGCCAGTAGTAGGCAAGGCACCGGGGAGCTGTTTTTT CASSRQGTGELFF
NA TRBJ2-7 TRBV18 15 TRBD2 TGTGCCAGCTCACCACCGTCGCGGGGGGGATACGAGCAGTACTTC CASSPPSRGGYEQYF
NA TRBJ1-2 TRBV15 13 NA TGTGCCACCAGCAGAGATCCCTCCTATGGCTACACCTTC CATSRDPSYGYTF
NA TRBJ1-2 TRBV29-1 11 NA TGCAGCGTTTTCAGAGGCTATGGCTACACCTTC CSVFRGYGYTF
NA TRBJ2-3 TRBV11-2 11 NA TGTGCCAGCAGCTGGGGGGATACGCAGTATTTT CASSWGDTQYF
NA TRBJ2-7 TRBV28 13 NA TGTGCCAGCAGGACGACAGGATCCTACGAGCAGTACTTC CASRTTGSYEQYF
NA TRBJ1-4 TRBV19 14 NA TGTGCCAGTAGACCAGGAGGGACTAATGAAAAACTGTTTTTT CASRPGGTNEKLFF
NA TRBJ1-1 TRBV5-1 14 NA TGCGCCAGCAGCTTGGTAGTTAGGGGCACTGAAGCTTTCTTT CASSLVVRGTEAFF
NA TRBJ2-7 TRBV11-2 13 NA TGTGCCAGCAGCTTACAACCAGGGTTAGAGCAGTACTTC CASSLQPGLEQYF
NA TRBJ2-2 TRBV7-9 14 TRBD1 TGTGCCAGCAGCCGGACAGGGGCGACCGGGGAGCTGTTTTTT CASSRTGATGELFF
NA TRBJ2-5 TRBV19 14 TRBD1 TGTGCCAGTAAGGGGACAGGGGCAGGGGAGACCCAGTACTTC CASKGTGAGETQYF
NA TRBJ2-4 TRBV19 15 NA TGTGCCAGTAGGGATCAGAGGGTGCCCAAAAACATTCAGTACTTC CASRDQRVPKNIQYF
NA TRBJ1-6 TRBV6-5 14 NA TGTGCCAGCAGTTACCAGGGGCAAGGATCACCCCTCCACTTT CASSYQGQGSPLHF
NA TRBJ2-5 TRBV5-1 17 TRBD2 TGCGCCAGCAGCCCGGGAACGCGGGGGGGCCGGCAAGAGACCCAGTACTTC CASSPGTRGGRQETQYF
NA TRBJ2-7 TRBV10-3 14 TRBD1 TGTGCCATCAGCCCCGGGACAGGGTCCGACGAGCAGTACTTC CAISPGTGSDEQYF
NA TRBJ2-1 TRBV11-2 16 NA TGTGCCAGCAGCTTTTTGACTGACTCCCCCCATGATGAGCAGTTCTTC CASSFLTDSPHDEQFF
NA TRBJ2-1 TRBV5-6 17 TRBD2 TGTGCCAGCAGCTTGGAGGGACTAGCGGGGGGTAGGAATGAGCAGTTCTTC CASSLEGLAGGRNEQFF
NA TRBJ1-1 TRBV3-1/TRBV3-2 16 NA TGTGCCAGCAGCCAAGATTGGGGACACGTGAACACTGAAGCTTTCTTT CASSQDWGHVNTEAFF
NA TRBJ2-7 TRBV27 9 NA TGTGCCAGCTCCCACGAGCAGTACTTC CASSHEQYF
NA TRBJ2-3 TRBV27 14 NA TGTGCCAGCAGTTTAAACGGAGTGGCGGATACGCAGTATTTT CASSLNGVADTQYF
NA TRBJ2-7 TRBV3-1/TRBV3-2 16 NA TGTGCCAGCAGCCAAGGATTCGACGGGTACTCCTACGAGCAGTACTTC CASSQGFDGYSYEQYF
NA TRBJ1-4 TRBV7-9 18 NA TGTGCCAGCAGCTCCTATCAGCCCAGCAGGTCCGCTAAGGAAAAACTGTTTTTT CASSSYQPSRSAKEKLFF
NA TRBJ2-5 TRBV5-1 13 NA TGCGCCAGCAGCTTTGAGGGGAAAGAGACCCAGTACTTC CASSFEGKETQYF
NA TRBJ1-3 TRBV10-3 17 TRBD1 TGTGCCATCAGTGGACAGGGACTCGGAAGCTCTGGAAACACCATATATTTT CAISGQGLGSSGNTIYF
NA TRBJ2-3 TRBV4-1 17 NA TGCGCCAGCAGCCAAGATTTGGGACTGCGGCCCACAGATACGCAGTATTTT CASSQDLGLRPTDTQYF
NA TRBJ1-2 TRBV12-5 14 NA TGTGCTAGTGGTTTGGTACCCAATAACTATGGCTACACCTTC CASGLVPNNYGYTF
NA TRBJ2-5 TRBV4-2 15 TRBD1 TGTGCCAGCAGTCAGGGGGCCACGTACCAAGAGACCCAGTACTTC CASSQGATYQETQYF
NA TRBJ1-1 TRBV7-9 15 NA TGTGCCAGCAGATTAGAGGGGGGTTTAGACACTGAAGCTTTCTTT CASRLEGGLDTEAFF